Each of the 20 T cell receptor beta chains below was sequenced from the same sample in a study of shared clonotypes between healthy human individuals. The table came from immunoSEQ multiplex PCR; TCRdb's copy has only in-frame clones and leaves some out. The sample holds 2 million to 2.5 million clones, 90% to 95% seen once. The sample taken for sequencing was naive CD4+ T cells from PBMCs. Sample subset: CD45RA+ positively selected. The receptors originated from a man in his late teens or twenties in good health. Some clones in this sample may be carry-over from other donors' samples.

Notes on this clone: Distinct nucleotide sequences in the sample also encode this CDR3. The genes are TRBV7-3 and TRBJ2-2, with 8 bases that match TRBD2. This CDR3 has 14 residues. With V trimmed by 2 bases and J by 6 bases, 2 bases remained unmatched. Germline CDR1 SGHTA, CDR2 FQGTGA. The CDR3, as DNA: TGTGCCAGCAGCTTATCAGCGGGAGCCGGGGAGCTGTTTTTT. It translates to CASSLSAGAGELFF.

This chain joins TRBV7-3 and TRBJ2-2, with D possibly being TRBD1 (5 bases). The CDR3 spans 14 residues. Trimming stripped 5 bases from V and 4 bases from J, with 11 bases between. CDR1 and CDR2 from the germline V gene are SGHTA and FQGTGA. The chain's CDR3 is CASSPFRATGELFF. The CDR3 nucleotides read TGTGCCAGCAGCCCCTTCAGGGCCACCGGGGAGCTGTTTTTT.

This sequence joins TRBV5-1 and TRBJ1-2, with a possible D match to TRBD1 (6 bases). The CDR3 sequence is 14 residues long. The germline V gene encodes CDR1 SGHRS and CDR2 YFSETQ. The V end was cut by 4 bases, the J end by 3 bases, with 13 bases between. The CDR3 sequence is CASSRGTSHYGYTF. In nucleotides, the CDR3 is TGCGCCAGCAGCCGCGGGACATCCCACTATGGCTACACCTTC.

As concerns this clone: This sample includes further DNA sequences coding for the same CDR3. The chain is built from TRBV18 and TRBJ1-1; D ambiguous. The CDR3 has 14 residues. Trimming took off 1 base at V and 0 bases at J, with 6 bases between the two ends. The germline gives CDR1 KGHSH, CDR2 LQKENI. The CDR3 reads CASSPQGLNTEAFF. The CDR3, as DNA: TGTGCCAGCTCACCACAGGGTCTGAACACTGAAGCTTTCTTT.

The chain employs TRBV30 and TRBJ2-3; 8 bases map to TRBD1. The germline gives CDR1 GTSNPN, CDR2 SVGIG (reference sequence). This CDR3 comprises 17 residues. V lost 2 bases, J lost 0 bases, and 10 bases stayed unmatched. The CDR3 sequence is CAWSMYGDRGSTDTQYF. CDR3 nucleotides: TGTGCCTGGAGTATGTACGGTGACAGGGGAAGCACAGATACGCAGTATTTT.

As concerns this clone: This CDR3 is also generated by other DNA sequences in the sample. The gene calls are TRBV5-1 and TRBJ2-3; D gene uncertain. V shed 0 bases and J shed 4 bases, with 6 bases lying between them. The CDR3 loop spans 13 amino acids. In germline, CDR1 is SGHRS, CDR2 YFSETQ. The CDR3 nucleotides read TGCGCCAGCAGCTTGGTTGGGGCAGATACGCAGTATTTT. This sequence encodes CASSLVGADTQYF.

The chain employs TRBV18 and TRBJ2-7, with TRBD1 identical over 8 bases. The CDR3 sequence is 15 residues long. Germline V CDR1 and CDR2: KGHSH, LQKENI. Trimming took 2 bases from V and 3 from J; bases not matched to a gene: 6. The CDR3 sequence is CASSPKNGQGYEQYF. CDR3 in DNA: TGTGCCAGCTCACCAAAGAACGGACAGGGCTACGAGCAGTACTTC.

V usage is TRBV10-3 and J usage is TRBJ1-3; D is unresolved. Germline V gene sequence: CDR1 ENHRY, CDR2 SYGVKD. There are 15 residues in the CDR3. Trimming removed 2 bases from V and 0 bases from J, with 8 bases in between. The CDR3 sequence: CAISEGVSSGNTIYF. CDR3 DNA: TGTGCCATCAGTGAGGGGGTCAGCTCTGGAAACACCATATATTTT.

V usage is TRBV9 and J usage is TRBJ2-7; 10 nucleotides align to TRBD2. J gave up 4 bases and V 4 bases, and 11 bases lay outside the gene matches. The CDR3 extends over 16 amino acids. Germline loops: CDR1 SGDLS, CDR2 YYNGEE. CDR3 residues: CASSPLAGTSVYEQYF. The CDR3 nucleotides read TGTGCCAGCAGCCCCCTCGCCGGGACTAGCGTTTACGAGCAGTACTTC.

V is TRBV30 and J is TRBJ1-2, with no clear D. Germline CDR1 and CDR2: GTSNPN and SVGIG (reference sequence). CDR3 size: 12 residues. The V gene lost 2 bases and the J gene lost 4 bases, with 8 bases spanning the gap. The CDR3 DNA sequence: TGTGCCTGGAGTCCTATATTCTATGGCTACACCTTC. It yields the protein CAWSPIFYGYTF.

Concerning this clone itself: The sample carries other DNA sequences with the same CDR3. The chain combines TRBV28 with TRBJ1-3, with D possibly matching TRBD1 (5 bases). Germline CDR1 and CDR2: MDHEN and SYDVKM. V was pared by 3 bases and J by 0 bases, with 9 bases between. There are 15 residues in the CDR3. The CDR3 bases are TGTGCCAGCAGTTTTCAGGGTCTCTCTGGAAACACCATATATTTT. The encoded protein is CASSFQGLSGNTIYF.

This chain's CDR3 is CASRTYEQYF. In DNA form, the CDR3 reads TGTGCCAGCAGGACCTACGAGCAGTACTTC. The chain couples TRBV9 to TRBJ2-7, with D unresolved. Trimming pared 5 bases from V and 2 bases from J, leaving 2 bases between. The CDR3 runs 10 residues. Germline V gives CDR1 SGDLS, CDR2 YYNGEE.

This chain uses TRBV13 with TRBJ2-1; D gene ambiguous. Trimming removed 5 bases at V and 2 bases at J, with 16 bases between. The CDR3 totals 16 residues. CDR1 is PRHDT, CDR2 FYEKMQ, per germline (reference sequence). The chain's CDR3 is CASSPRVRAPYNEQFF. In DNA, the CDR3 is TGTGCCAGCAGCCCCCGTGTAAGGGCACCCTACAATGAGCAGTTCTTC.

The chain links TRBV6-5 to TRBJ2-3; TRBD1 matches at 9 bases. CDR1 and CDR2 (germline): MNHEY, SVGAGI. V lost 6 bases to trimming and J lost 0 bases; unmatched junction nucleotides: 4. CDR3 length equals 15 residues. As DNA, the CDR3 is TGTGCCAGCAGCAGGGGACAGGGTAGCACAGATACGCAGTATTTT. Amino acid sequence: CASSRGQGSTDTQYF.

J is TRBJ2-7 and V is TRBV2, with D possibly TRBD2 on 5 matching bases. Germline V gives CDR1 SNHLY, CDR2 FYNNEI. CDR3 length equals 12 residues. V lost 7 bases to trimming and J lost 3 bases, with 10 bases between them. The DNA of the CDR3 is TGTGCCAGCAAGTCAGAGGGCTACGAGCAGTACTTC. Protein product: CASKSEGYEQYF.

This chain joins TRBV7-7 and TRBJ2-6; tentatively, D is TRBD2 (5 bases). The germline V gene encodes CDR1 SSHAT and CDR2 FNYEAQ (reference sequence). V dropped 5 bases and J dropped 3 bases, with 17 bases sitting between them. This CDR3 is 17 amino acids long. CDR3 sequence: CASSEMRVSSGANVLTF. For the CDR3, the DNA is TGTGCCAGCAGCGAAATGCGGGTGTCGAGTGGGGCCAACGTCCTGACTTTC.

The V call is TRBV29-1, the J call TRBJ2-1; 9 bases match TRBD2. This CDR3 contains 13 residues. After removal of 4 bases from V and 7 bases from J, the junction contained 5 bases not matched to a gene. Germline V gene data show CDR1 as SQVTM and CDR2 as ANQGSEA. Here the CDR3 reads CSVGGRVVNEQFF. DNA for the CDR3: TGCAGCGTTGGCGGGAGGGTCGTAAATGAGCAGTTCTTC.

The chain couples TRBV27 to TRBJ1-2; D is ambiguous. Trimming shortened V by 2 bases and J by 3 bases, and 10 bases separated the two germline ends. This CDR3 spans 14 amino acids. Germline V gene lookup returns CDR1 MNHEY and CDR2 SMNVEV (reference sequence). CDR3 nucleotides: TGTGCCAGCAGTTTAAGGCAGTCGTACTATGGCTACACCTTC. It encodes CASSLRQSYYGYTF.

A remark on this clone: The sample holds other DNA sequences that translate to the same CDR3. The V gene is TRBV18, the J gene TRBJ2-7; D is unresolved. The CDR3 covers 14 residues. From germline, CDR1 is KGHSH and CDR2 LQKENI. V gave up 5 bases and J gave up 0 bases, with 11 bases separating them. The CDR3 protein is CASSRGASSYEQYF. CDR3 bases: TGTGCCAGCTCAAGAGGCGCTAGCTCCTACGAGCAGTACTTC.

The V and J genes are TRBV5-1 and TRBJ2-2; 10 bases match TRBD2. The CDR3 contains 15 residues. V dropped 4 bases and J dropped 6; count of bases not matched to a gene: 6. Germline-derived CDR1 and CDR2 are SGHRS and YFSETQ. Written as DNA, the CDR3 is TGCGCCAGCAGCCAAACCGGGACTAGCGCCGGGGAGCTGTTTTTT. This gives the protein CASSQTGTSAGELFF.